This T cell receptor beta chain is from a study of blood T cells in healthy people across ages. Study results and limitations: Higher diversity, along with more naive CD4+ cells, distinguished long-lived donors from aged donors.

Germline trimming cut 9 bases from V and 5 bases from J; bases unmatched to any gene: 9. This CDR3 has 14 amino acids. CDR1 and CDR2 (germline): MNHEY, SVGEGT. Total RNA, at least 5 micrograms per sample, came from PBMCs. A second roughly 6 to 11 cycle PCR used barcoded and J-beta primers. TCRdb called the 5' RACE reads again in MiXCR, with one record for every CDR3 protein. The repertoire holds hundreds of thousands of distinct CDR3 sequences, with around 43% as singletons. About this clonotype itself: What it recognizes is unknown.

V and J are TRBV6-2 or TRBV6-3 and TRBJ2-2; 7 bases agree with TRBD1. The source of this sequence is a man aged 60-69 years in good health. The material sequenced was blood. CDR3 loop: CASGTVPLTGELFF. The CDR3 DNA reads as TGTGCCAGTGGGACAGTCCCGTTGACCGGGGAGCTGTTTTTT.